The 7 T cell receptor beta chains below all came from one sample that was sequenced in a study of cytomegalovirus exposure and HLA in healthy donors. The PCR used 60 Vbeta and 13 Jbeta primers. The repertoire was sequenced with immunoSEQ multiplex PCR; TCRdb's copy has only in-frame clones and lacks some. This table holds tens of thousands of clones, about 80% found once. The material sequenced was PBMCs. All receptors come from a male donor in good health and CMV-seronegative.

The chain couples TRBV6-5 to TRBJ1-2; tentatively, D is TRBD1 (5 bases). V lost 5 bases and J lost 8, with 9 bases in between. Germline V gene lookup returns CDR1 MNHEY and CDR2 SVGAGI. CDR3 length equals 11 residues. The CDR3 reads CASSLGGGYTF. The CDR3, as DNA: TGTGCCAGCAGTCTCGGGGGGGGCTACACCTTC.

The chain uses TRBV10-3 and TRBJ2-3; TRBD2 aligns across 7 bases. Germline V gene sequence: CDR1 ENHRY, CDR2 SYGVKD. The CDR3 runs 14 residues. This CDR3 is CAHRPSGLTDTQYF. The CDR3 DNA is TGTGCTCACCGCCCTAGCGGCCTCACAGATACGCAGTATTTT.

This clone was observed a handful of times. One end of the junction is discordant with germline, which a read error may explain. This sequence joins TRBV5-1 and TRBJ1-6, with D unclear. The CDR3 totals 15 residues. Per the germline V gene, CDR1 is SGHRS and CDR2 is YFSETQ. CDR3 coding DNA: TGTGCCAGCAGCTTGGGCAGCTCCTATAATTCACCCCTCCACTTT. This encodes CASSLGSSYNSPLHF.

The chain uses TRBV27 and TRBJ1-4, with 7 bases that match TRBD1. Looked up from germline, CDR1 is MNHEY and CDR2 is SMNVEV (reference sequence). Trimming took 5 bases from V and 8 from J; bases not matched to a gene: 2. This CDR3 is 12 amino acids long. The CDR3 nucleotides are TGTGCCAGCAGTCTGACAGGGGAAAAACTGTTTTTT. Translating it yields CASSLTGEKLFF.

The chain recombines TRBV7-9 with TRBJ2-1, with 7 bases matching TRBD2. Germline values: CDR1 SEHNR, CDR2 FQNEAQ (reference sequence). Unmatched junction bases numbered 8, after V lost 4 bases and J lost 14 bases. This CDR3 has 12 residues. CDR3 DNA sequence: TGTGCCAGCAGCTCATATCTAGGGAGGGAGTTCTTC. Translation gives CASSSYLGREFF.

This chain joins TRBV7-2 and TRBJ2-2, with 9 bases lining up with TRBD1. This CDR3 is built from 14 residues. Per the germline V gene, CDR1 is SGHTA and CDR2 is FQGNSA. V trimming: 5 bases; J trimming: 6 bases; junction bases outside the gene matches: 4. The CDR3 loop reads CASSPDRGPGELFF. As DNA, the CDR3 is TGTGCCAGCAGCCCGGACAGGGGCCCCGGGGAGCTGTTTTTT.

The gene calls are TRBV4-3 and TRBJ2-1; D may be TRBD1 (5 bases). V lost 1 base and J lost 14, with 15 bases in between. The CDR3 runs 13 residues. Germline CDR1 and CDR2: LGHNA and YSLEER. Here the CDR3 DNA reads TGCGCCAGCAGCCAAGGGGCCGGCAGGGAAAAGTTCTTC. This sequence encodes CASSQGAGREKFF.